This T cell receptor (beta chain) is from a study of blood T cell repertoires in COVID-19. Study-wide background: Whether acute or convalescent, the COVID-19 samples came from the United States, Italy and Spain. Sample material is recorded as cDNA or gDNA derived from T cells, B-cell-depleted T cells, or PBMCs.

Authors' analysis steps: Estimates of nucleated cell counts were drawn from the amplification of reference gene primers. Data came from immunoSEQ multiplex PCR; TCRdb stores just in-frame clones and leaves some out. Clone size and the V and J calls come from that table; the DNA yielded D and trimming. Of tens of thousands of clones listed, approximately 90% were seen once; the top ten hold 9.5% to 10%. Material: peripheral blood. This TCR derives from a human donor with active COVID-19. The donor label of this sample is uncertain.

DNA for the CDR3: TGTGCCAGCAGCCCGGACAGGGGGCTTTCCGGGGAGCTGTTTTTT. It is translated as CASSPDRGLSGELFF. The rearrangement uses TRBV5-4 and TRBJ2-2; 11 bases align to TRBD1. CDR1 is SGHNT, CDR2 YYREEE, per germline (reference sequence). V shed 4 bases, J shed 6 bases, and the junction held 5 bases outside the gene matches. CDR3 length: 15 amino acids.